A selection of T cell receptor beta chains follows, all from one sample in a study of blood T cell repertoires in COVID-19. This table comes from immunoSEQ multiplex PCR, and its TCRdb copy is limited to in-frame clones, with some not included. The sample holds around 220,000 clones, around 84% seen once. The sample consisted of peripheral blood. All receptors derive from a man between 25 and 39 years old with active or convalescent COVID-19. CDR3s include the opening cysteine and the closing phenylalanine or tryptophan. The order of the fields is J gene, V gene, D gene, clone size, CDR3 DNA, CDR3 protein. D genes are given only for firm matches. Only part of the rows carry a size: once, few, many, or a class if the clone is expanded.

TRBJ1-4 | TRBV29-1 | NA | NA | TGCAGCGTTGCCGCTGCAGGGGTGGGTGAAAAACTGTTTTTT | CSVAAAGVGEKLFF
TRBJ2-7 | TRBV15 | TRBD2 | NA | TGTGCCACCAGTGCCGGGGGGGAGCCCGCCTACGAGCAGTACTTC | CATSAGGEPAYEQYF
TRBJ1-1 | TRBV19 | NA | NA | TGTGCCAGTAGTGCGGGGGGGGCGAACACTGAAGCTTTCTTT | CASSAGGANTEAFF
TRBJ1-4 | TRBV3-1/TRBV3-2 | NA | once | TGTGCCGCGGAGGAGCCTAATGAAAAACTGTTTTTT | CAAEEPNEKLFF
TRBJ2-3 | TRBV4-3 | TRBD2 | NA | TGCGCCAGCAGCCAATCGGAGACTAGCCCCCAGGGAGATACGCAGTATTTT | CASSQSETSPQGDTQYF
TRBJ1-6 | TRBV5-6 | TRBD1 | few | TGTGCCAGCAGCTCCCGGGCGGGACAGGACGGACCCCTCCACTTT | CASSSRAGQDGPLHF
TRBJ2-2 | TRBV7-9 | TRBD2 | NA | TGTGCCAGCAGCTTATCGGCGGGAGTGGCCGGGGAGCTGTTTTTT | CASSLSAGVAGELFF
TRBJ2-5 | TRBV24-1 | NA | NA | TGTGCCACCAGTGATCCCGTGAGGCAGCAAGAGACCCAGTACTTC | CATSDPVRQQETQYF
TRBJ1-1 | TRBV27 | TRBD1 | once | TGTGCCAGCAGTCCGACAGGGGTGGTCAACACTGAAGCTTTCTTT | CASSPTGVVNTEAFF
TRBJ2-7 | TRBV9 | TRBD1 | few | TGTGCCAGCAGCGTAGCAGGGGGTGGGTACGAGCAGTACTTC | CASSVAGGGYEQYF
TRBJ1-4 | TRBV9 | TRBD1 | NA | TGTGCCAGCAGCACAAGCGGACAGGTCGACCCCTCTGAAAAACTGTTTTTT | CASSTSGQVDPSEKLFF
TRBJ2-3 | TRBV24-1 | NA | NA | TGTGCCACCAGTGACCCCCGGCCGGGGGCAGATACGCAGTATTTT | CATSDPRPGADTQYF
TRBJ2-7 | TRBV3-1/TRBV3-2 | NA | many | TGTGCCAGCAGCCAAGCCGGGTCCAACTACGAGCAGTACTTC | CASSQAGSNYEQYF
TRBJ1-6 | TRBV27 | NA | NA | TGTGCCAGCAGTTTTAGATCCTATAATTCACCCCTCCACTTT | CASSFRSYNSPLHF
TRBJ2-1 | TRBV14 | NA | few | TGTGCCAGCAGCCAAGCTGTGGGATCGGGGTACAATGAGCAGTTCTTC | CASSQAVGSGYNEQFF